Shown below are 23 T cell receptor beta chains from a single sample sequenced in a study of T-cell memory formation after mild COVID-19. TCRdb reanalysed the 5' RACE reads using MiXCR and keeps one entry per CDR3 protein. The sample carries 450,000 to 650,000 distinct CDR3 sequences, roughly 20% recorded once. Source material: PBMCs or a T cell subset sorted from them (not recorded which). The source is an adult woman who had mild COVID-19 (a few samples of this study predate the infection). Cell type and time point are not known.

This clonotype was seen a few times. The genes are TRBV13 and TRBJ2-7; no reliable D call. Germline-derived CDR1 and CDR2 are PRHDT and FYEKMQ (reference sequence). The V gene lost 5 bases and the J gene lost 5 bases, with 10 bases spanning the gap. The CDR3 runs to 12 residues. The CDR3 is CASSTEPHEQYF. The CDR3 DNA follows: TGTGCCAGCAGCACTGAGCCCCACGAGCAGTACTTC.

This clonotype was counted between two and nine times. The V gene is TRBV29-1, the J gene TRBJ1-1; D call uncertain. The germline V gene has CDR1 SQVTM and CDR2 ANQGSEA. V was pared by 1 base and J by 4 bases, with 13 bases between. The CDR3 spans 14 residues. DNA of the CDR3: TGCAGCGTTGAAGTTCAAGGGCGGGCCACTGAAGCTTTCTTT. It is translated as CSVEVQGRATEAFF.

A few counts support this clonotype. The rearrangement links TRBV20-1 to TRBJ2-7; 7 bases are shared with TRBD2. The V gene end was trimmed by 2 bases and the J gene end by 3 bases; junction bases not matched to a gene: 13. Germline CDR1 DFQATT, CDR2 SNEGSKA (reference sequence). The CDR3 totals 16 residues. As DNA, the CDR3 is TGCAGTGCTAGATCCCAGGTGGGCAGGGAGGGCTACGAGCAGTACTTC. The encoded protein is CSARSQVGREGYEQYF.

This clonotype was picked up many times. The rearrangement links TRBV7-2 to TRBJ2-1; 11 bases match TRBD2. The length of the CDR3 is 18 residues. With V trimmed by 10 bases and J by 8 bases, 22 bases remained unmatched. Per the germline V gene, CDR1 is SGHTA and CDR2 is FQGNSA. The CDR3 reads CAINLRPRTSGRRDEQFF. The CDR3 region has the DNA TGTGCCATTAACCTCCGCCCGCGAACTAGCGGGAGAAGGGATGAGCAGTTCTTC.

The chain couples TRBV20-1 to TRBJ2-7, with 7 bases fitting TRBD1. The CDR3 totals 14 residues. CDR1 is DFQATT and CDR2 is SNEGSKA in the germline V gene (reference sequence). V lost 6 bases to trimming and J lost 6 bases; unmatched junction nucleotides: 14. CDR3 amino acids: CSAQTSGQSSEQYF. As DNA, the CDR3 is TGCAGTGCACAGACCTCGGGACAGAGTTCCGAGCAGTACTTC.

The chain combines TRBV5-6 with TRBJ1-1, with a weak D call TRBD1 (6 bases). The V gene lost 4 bases and the J gene lost 1 base, with 11 bases spanning the gap. The germline V gene encodes CDR1 SGHDT and CDR2 YYEEEE. The CDR3 covers 14 residues. The CDR3 sequence is CASSPGTRNTEAFF. In DNA, the CDR3 is TGTGCCAGCAGCCCTGGGACAAGGAACACTGAAGCTTTCTTT.

The table lists this clonotype with a few counts. The CDR3 DNA reads TGTGCCAGCAGCCGGACCGTGCTAGCCCGTTTGGATGAGCAGTTCTTC. Protein product: CASSRTVLARLDEQFF. This chain connects TRBV5-6 to TRBJ2-1; a weak D match, TRBD2 (5 bases). This CDR3 spans 16 amino acids. The V and J ends lost 4 bases and 8 bases respectively, with 22 bases between them. Germline-derived CDR1 and CDR2 are SGHDT and YYEEEE.

V usage is TRBV18 and J usage is TRBJ2-5; TRBD2 is a possible D gene (5 bases). Germline loops: CDR1 KGHSH, CDR2 LQKENI. This CDR3 spans 12 amino acids. V was shortened by 3 bases and J by 5 bases, with 7 bases between the two germline ends. Here the CDR3 DNA reads TGTGCCAGCTCACCGGACTCTGAGACCCAGTACTTC. As protein: CASSPDSETQYF.

The chain has TRBV7-2 and TRBJ1-2; possible D gene TRBD1, 5 bases. Germline CDR1 is SGHTA and CDR2 is FQGNSA. Trimming shortened V by 1 base and J by 4 bases, and 16 bases separated the two germline ends. The CDR3 spans 16 residues. CDR3 amino acids: CASSLGDRFGSYGYTF. The CDR3 DNA sequence: TGTGCCAGCAGCTTAGGGGACCGCTTCGGCTCCTATGGCTACACCTTC.

The CDR3 region is CSVGGRRNEQFF. The CDR3 nucleotides are TGCAGCGTTGGGGGACGGAGAAATGAGCAGTTCTTC. The chain uses TRBV29-1 and TRBJ2-1; D assignment may be TRBD1 or TRBD2 (5 bases each). V was pared by 4 bases and J by 7 bases, with 11 bases between. Germline CDR1 and CDR2: SQVTM and ANQGSEA. The CDR3 spans 12 residues.

The J gene is TRBJ1-4, the V gene TRBV9, with no clear D. Trimming removed 0 bases at V and 3 bases at J, with 3 bases between. This CDR3 is built from 13 residues. Germline CDR1 is SGDLS and CDR2 is YYNGEE. CDR3 region: CASSVAANEKLFF. The CDR3 DNA follows: TGTGCCAGCAGCGTAGCGGCTAATGAAAAACTGTTTTTT.

The chain combines TRBV14 with TRBJ1-4; D remains ambiguous. The germline V gene has CDR1 SGHDN and CDR2 FVKESK. V was cut by 4 bases and J by 14 bases, with 17 bases left in between. The CDR3 has 13 residues. The CDR3 sequence: CASSPIPQGLLFF. In DNA form, the CDR3 reads TGTGCCAGCAGCCCAATCCCCCAAGGGTTGCTGTTTTTT. Combining the CDR3 with reference TRBV14 and TRBJ1-4 gives the whole variable domain EAGVTQFPSHSVIEKGQTVTLRCDPISGHDNLYWYRRVMGKEIKFLLHFVKESKQDESGMPNNRFLAERTGGTYSTLKVQPAELEDSGVYFCASSPIPQGLLFFGSGTQLSVL.

The rearrangement uses TRBV6-5 and TRBJ1-1; no firm D call. V was cut by 2 bases and J by 0 bases, with 7 bases left in between. Germline V gene data show CDR1 as MNHEY and CDR2 as SVGAGI. There are 14 residues in the CDR3. The CDR3 DNA reads as TGTGCCAGCAGTTACGGGGTCATGAACACTGAAGCTTTCTTT. This codes for CASSYGVMNTEAFF.

This clonotype was seen more than once but under ten times. The CDR3 here is CASSVATGGGEKLFF. DNA for the CDR3: TGTGCCAGCAGCGTAGCAACAGGGGGCGGGGAAAAACTGTTTTTT. The chain joins TRBV9 to TRBJ1-4, with TRBD1 matching over 9 bases. CDR3 length: 15 amino acids. Germline-derived CDR1 and CDR2 are SGDLS and YYNGEE. Unmatched junction bases numbered 5, after V lost 0 bases and J lost 8 bases.

DNA of the CDR3: TGCGCCAGCAGCCAAGATCTGGGGTCCGAGCAGTACTTC. This gives the protein CASSQDLGSEQYF. This chain uses TRBV4-3 with TRBJ2-7; D gene uncertain. This CDR3 region has 13 residues. V shed 0 bases and J shed 6 bases, with 9 bases lying between them. The germline V gene encodes CDR1 LGHNA and CDR2 YSLEER.

This chain uses TRBV24-1 with TRBJ1-4; 9 bases are shared with TRBD1. This CDR3 has 16 amino acids. Looked up from germline, CDR1 is KGHDR and CDR2 is SFDVKD. With 4 bases clipped from V and 0 bases from J, the junction kept 2 bases outside the gene matches. The CDR3 here is CATSEDRGTTNEKLFF. In DNA, the CDR3 is TGTGCCACCAGTGAGGACAGGGGAACAACTAATGAAAAACTGTTTTTT.

The table lists this clonotype with many counts. The gene calls are TRBV4-1 and TRBJ2-7; perhaps D is TRBD1 or TRBD2 (5 bases each). Trimming cost V 2 bases and J 3 bases, with 14 bases left between them. Germline V gives CDR1 MGHRA, CDR2 YSYEKL. The CDR3 consists of 15 residues. The CDR3 here is CASSQIRDGNYEQYF. CDR3 nucleotides: TGCGCCAGCAGCCAAATCCGGGACGGGAACTACGAGCAGTACTTC.

V is TRBV30 and J is TRBJ1-2; TRBD1 might be the D (6 bases). From germline, CDR1 is GTSNPN and CDR2 SVGIG (reference sequence). This CDR3 has 12 residues. With 4 bases removed from V and 7 bases from J, the gap between germline ends came to 13 bases. CDR3 loop: CAWNPGGSGYTF. The CDR3 coding sequence is TGTGCCTGGAATCCGGGGGGCTCTGGCTACACCTTC.

The rearrangement joins TRBV29-1 to TRBJ2-1; 8 bases map to TRBD2. The CDR3 extends over 15 amino acids. After removal of 3 bases from V and 10 bases from J, the junction contained 14 bases not matched to a gene. Germline CDR1 and CDR2: SQVTM and ANQGSEA. CDR3 DNA: TGCAGCGTTGATTTCTTCGGGGGGGCGTCACAAGAGCAGTTCTTC. Translation: CSVDFFGGASQEQFF.

This chain joins TRBV12-3 or TRBV12-4 and TRBJ2-1, with 7 bases identical to TRBD1. After removal of 8 bases from V and 5 bases from J, the junction contained 6 bases not matched to a gene. This CDR3 has 13 residues. CDR3 amino acids: CASGWDSDNEQFF. The CDR3 DNA sequence: TGTGCCAGCGGTTGGGACAGCGACAATGAGCAGTTCTTC.

This clonotype was seen a few times. The chain uses TRBV12-3 or TRBV12-4 and TRBJ2-3, with TRBD2 identical over 12 bases. CDR3 size: 18 residues. Losses at the gene ends were 6 bases for V and 0 bases for J; bases not matched to a gene: 10. In nucleotides, the CDR3 is TGTGCCAGCAGGGCCTCCAGACTAGCGGGGGATAGCACAGATACGCAGTATTTT. Its protein is CASRASRLAGDSTDTQYF.

This rearrangement joins TRBV7-9 to TRBJ1-2; D is unresolved. CDR1 is SEHNR, CDR2 FQNEAQ, per germline (reference sequence). This CDR3 has 13 residues. V was clipped by 1 base and J by 6 bases, with 9 bases between them. CDR3: CASSLVPKDGYTF. CDR3 nucleotide sequence: TGTGCCAGCAGCTTAGTCCCTAAGGATGGCTACACCTTC.

This clonotype was recorded many times. The V call is TRBV5-6, the J call TRBJ2-5; the D gene is possibly TRBD2 (6 bases). Germline V gene lookup returns CDR1 SGHDT and CDR2 YYEEEE. Trimming removed 3 bases at V and 2 bases at J, with 11 bases between. This CDR3 spans 14 amino acids. CDR3 sequence reads: CASSYGTPQETQYF. The CDR3 bases are TGTGCCAGCAGCTACGGGACTCCACAAGAGACCCAGTACTTC.